A selection of T cell receptor beta chains follows, all from one sample in a study of naive and memory T cell subsets. Each CDR3 protein is one row after TCRdb ran MiXCR on the 5' RACE reads. The data contain 45,000 to 55,000 distinct CDR3 sequences, around 4.7% of them singletons. These receptors were taken from a female donor in good health. Both conserved end residues are part of each CDR3. Each record gives: V gene, CDR3 protein.

v_gene: TRBV11-2; CDR3aa: CASSFLREVLFNEQFF
v_gene: TRBV6-5; CDR3aa: CASGAGQGATKPQHF
v_gene: TRBV2; CDR3aa: CASRLMSRRDGETQYF
v_gene: TRBV12-3/TRBV12-4; CDR3aa: CASSFGNRVNTGELFF
v_gene: TRBV20-1; CDR3aa: CSAPDPSGVYEQYF
v_gene: TRBV29-1; CDR3aa: CSVRQGWTEAFF
v_gene: TRBV15; CDR3aa: CATSRTGLAGTDTQYF
v_gene: TRBV5-1; CDR3aa: CASSLPGQGQETQYF
v_gene: TRBV20-1; CDR3aa: CSARLLAGGYEQYF
v_gene: TRBV12-3/TRBV12-4; CDR3aa: CATQTEGKLFF
v_gene: TRBV28; CDR3aa: CASSIRDNYYEQYF
v_gene: TRBV6-5; CDR3aa: CASKSGTGGQQYF
v_gene: TRBV7-8; CDR3aa: CASSFRLAGVFEQFF
v_gene: TRBV20-1; CDR3aa: CSARDFGNEQFF
v_gene: TRBV6-1; CDR3aa: CASSEVIRGLAGLLDTQYF
v_gene: TRBV9; CDR3aa: CASSVTAGGRREQFF
v_gene: TRBV20-1; CDR3aa: CSAKAQTGTGNQPQHF
v_gene: TRBV6-5; CDR3aa: CASSPLGGRVLLEAFF
v_gene: TRBV11-3; CDR3aa: CASSPEGLADNEQFF
v_gene: TRBV19; CDR3aa: CASSPTRLALGNEQFF
v_gene: TRBV5-1; CDR3aa: CATYKDRQGNIQYF
v_gene: TRBV6-6; CDR3aa: CASSYRGQDGELFF
v_gene: TRBV29-1; CDR3aa: CSVGVGDQPQHF
v_gene: TRBV30; CDR3aa: CARTGLAGGSEQFF
v_gene: TRBV20-1; CDR3aa: CSAPGEGTGELFF
v_gene: TRBV13; CDR3aa: CASSLDTGSNQPQHF
v_gene: TRBV3-1; CDR3aa: CASSQELAGVVDEQFF
v_gene: TRBV19; CDR3aa: CASSGEGVDGYTF
v_gene: TRBV12-3/TRBV12-4; CDR3aa: CASSLRQGRPPTTEAFF
v_gene: TRBV28; CDR3aa: CASSWTSINQPQHF
v_gene: TRBV20-1; CDR3aa: CSALASGRREQYF
v_gene: TRBV23-1; CDR3aa: CASTTGIGLYRETQYF
v_gene: TRBV2; CDR3aa: CASSEQKGTAVPVEQYF